Shown below are 9 T cell receptor beta chains from a single sample sequenced in a study of OX40 agonist ivuxolimab in advanced cancers. This table comes from immunoSEQ multiplex PCR, and its TCRdb copy is limited to in-frame clones, with some not included. There are 9,500 to 15,000 clones in the sample; about four fifths occur only once, and roughly a fifth lies in the top ten. Sequences were derived from CD4+ or CD8+ T cells sorted from blood, sampled in a trial of the OX40 agonist ivuxolimab. Every receptor here comes from an adult with an advanced solid tumor such as melanoma, head and neck, liver or kidney cancer.

This chain joins TRBV7-8 and TRBJ2-7; D ambiguous. Germline CDR1 reads SGHVS; CDR2 reads FQNEAQ. The CDR3 has 11 residues. V shed 6 bases and J shed 1 base, with 4 bases lying between them. The chain's CDR3 is CASRDSYEQYF. The CDR3 DNA is TGTGCCAGCAGGGATTCCTACGAGCAGTACTTC. Full variable domain (missing parts from reference TRBV7-8 and TRBJ2-7): GAGVSQSPRYKVAKRGQDVALRCDPISGHVSLFWYQQALGQGPEFLTYFQNEAQLDKSGLPSDRFFAERPEGSVSTLKIQRTQQEDSAVYLCASRDSYEQYFGPGTRLTVT.

The V call is TRBV7-9, the J call TRBJ2-6, with a tentative D call TRBD1 (6 bases). Trimming stripped 11 bases from V and 0 bases from J, with 17 bases between. The CDR3 is 16 residues long. Germline V gene lookup returns CDR1 SEHNR and CDR2 FQNEAQ (reference sequence). CDR3 residues: CAYRGRGHSGANVLTF. In DNA, the CDR3 is TGTGCCTACCGTGGCAGGGGACACTCTGGGGCCAACGTCCTGACTTTC.

This rearrangement joins TRBV9 to TRBJ1-2; TRBD1 might be the D (6 bases). The CDR3 contains 16 residues. Germline V gene lookup returns CDR1 SGDLS and CDR2 YYNGEE. Trimming cost V 4 bases and J 4 bases, with 20 bases left between them. The CDR3: CASSTPPDSFAYGYTF. In DNA, the CDR3 is TGTGCCAGCAGCACCCCCCCGGACAGTTTCGCCTATGGCTACACCTTC.

This clone was observed a single time. V gene TRBV7-9 combines with J gene TRBJ1-3, with 8 bases fitting TRBD1. This CDR3 has 16 amino acids. Germline values: CDR1 SEHNR, CDR2 FQNEAQ (reference sequence). The trim removed 2 bases at V and 3 bases at J, leaving 6 bases unmatched. CDR3 coding DNA: TGTGCCAGCAGCTTAACCCAGGGGGCTTTTGGAAACACCATATATTTT. Encoded protein: CASSLTQGAFGNTIYF.

This clone was found once. The conserved closing phenylalanine or tryptophan is absent in this CDR3, likely reflecting a read error. The DNA is left out, because the CDR3 cannot be placed on it with certainty; the CDR3 is given as TCRdb lists it. The chain carries TRBV9 and TRBJ1-2. CDR1 is SGDLS, CDR2 YYNGEE, per germline. The CDR3 length is 15 residues, termini included. CDR3: CASVVRFKKDLWLHL.

This clone has just one count. In DNA, the CDR3 is TGTGCCAGCAGCCCAGACAGGGGGCGCGACGAGCAGTACTTC. Amino acids: CASSPDRGRDEQYF. This chain connects TRBV9 to TRBJ2-7; 10 nucleotides line up with TRBD1. In germline, CDR1 is SGDLS, CDR2 YYNGEE. The CDR3 is 14 residues long. V dropped 4 bases and J dropped 5; count of bases not matched to a gene: 6.

The V call is TRBV27, the J call TRBJ1-4; D call uncertain. This CDR3 is built from 11 residues. The germline V gene encodes CDR1 MNHEY and CDR2 SMNVEV (reference sequence). V was clipped by 3 bases and J by 8 bases, with 4 bases between them. CDR3 residues: CASSFGEKLFF. DNA of the CDR3: TGTGCCAGCAGTTTCGGAGAAAAACTGTTTTTT. The full variable domain, its missing parts supplied by reference TRBV27 and TRBJ1-4, is EAQVTQNPRYLITVTGKKLTVTCSQNMNHEYMSWYRQDPGLGLRQIYYSMNVEVTDKGDVPEGYKVSRKEKRNFPLILESPSPNQTSLYFCASSFGEKLFFGSGTQLSVL.

The chain employs TRBV10-3 and TRBJ1-1, with D uncertain. Germline CDR1 is ENHRY and CDR2 is SYGVKD. Trimming cost V 3 bases and J 5 bases, with 13 bases left between them. The CDR3 has 14 residues. The CDR3: CAISDLTVHTEAFF. The CDR3 DNA reads as TGTGCCATCAGTGACTTAACAGTCCATACTGAAGCTTTCTTT.

This clone counts as medium-sized. The chain links TRBV16 to TRBJ1-2; the D gene is possibly TRBD1 (5 bases). With 2 bases removed from V and 0 bases from J, the gap between germline ends came to 13 bases. The germline V gene has CDR1 KGHSY and CDR2 FQNENV. CDR3 length: 16 amino acids. DNA of the CDR3: TGTGCCAGCAGCCAACAAGATCTGACAGCTAACTATGGCTACACCTTC. The encoded protein is CASSQQDLTANYGYTF.